The 2 T cell receptor beta chains given below trace back to one sample, sequenced in a study of CD8+CD57+ T cells in acquired aplastic anemia. TCR beta VDJ and CDR3 profiling used genomic DNA as template. TCRdb re-analysed the reads in MiXCR, keeping a single row per CDR3 protein. The data show fewer than 200,000 distinct CDR3 sequences, about 50% seen once. Patients who underwent sequencing had shown CD8+CD57+ cell expansion by flow cytometry. Sequenced: sorted CD4+, CD8+, or CD8+CD57+ T cells (not recorded which) from PBMCs. The receptors come from a human donor with aplastic anemia.

This clonotype was seen only a few times. The chain carries TRBV18 and TRBJ2-2; D could derive from TRBD1 or TRBD2 (5 bases each). Germline V gene lookup returns CDR1 KGHSH and CDR2 LQKENI. Between the trimmed V and J ends, which lost 5 bases and 1 base, there was a span of 20 bases. The CDR3 spans 18 residues. The chain's CDR3 is CASSRGTAENLNTGELFF. The CDR3 nucleotides read TGTGCCAGCTCAAGAGGGACGGCGGAAAACTTGAACACCGGGGAGCTGTTTTTT.

This clonotype was observed at least ten times. This chain joins TRBV29-1 and TRBJ1-5; D gene unclear. V dropped 3 bases and J dropped 4 bases, with 10 bases sitting between them. Germline V gives CDR1 SQVTM, CDR2 ANQGSEA. This CDR3 has 13 residues. The CDR3 DNA is TGCAGCGTTGAGGCGGGCAGAAATCAGCCCCAGCATTTT. It translates to CSVEAGRNQPQHF.